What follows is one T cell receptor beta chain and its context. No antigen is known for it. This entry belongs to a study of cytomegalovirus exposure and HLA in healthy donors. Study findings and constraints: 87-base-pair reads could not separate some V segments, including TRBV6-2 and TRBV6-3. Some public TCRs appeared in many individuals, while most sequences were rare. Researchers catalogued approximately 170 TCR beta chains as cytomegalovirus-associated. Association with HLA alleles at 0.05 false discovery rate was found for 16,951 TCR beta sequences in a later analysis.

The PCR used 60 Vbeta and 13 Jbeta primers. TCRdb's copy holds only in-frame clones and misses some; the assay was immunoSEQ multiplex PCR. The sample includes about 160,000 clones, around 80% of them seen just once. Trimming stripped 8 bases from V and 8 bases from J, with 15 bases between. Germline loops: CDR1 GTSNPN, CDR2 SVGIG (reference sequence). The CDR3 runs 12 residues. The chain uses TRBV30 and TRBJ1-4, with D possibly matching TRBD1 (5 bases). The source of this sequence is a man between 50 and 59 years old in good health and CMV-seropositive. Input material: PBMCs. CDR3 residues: CAHRSDREKLFF. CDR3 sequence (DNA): TGTGCCCACAGGTCAGATCGAGAAAAACTGTTTTTT.